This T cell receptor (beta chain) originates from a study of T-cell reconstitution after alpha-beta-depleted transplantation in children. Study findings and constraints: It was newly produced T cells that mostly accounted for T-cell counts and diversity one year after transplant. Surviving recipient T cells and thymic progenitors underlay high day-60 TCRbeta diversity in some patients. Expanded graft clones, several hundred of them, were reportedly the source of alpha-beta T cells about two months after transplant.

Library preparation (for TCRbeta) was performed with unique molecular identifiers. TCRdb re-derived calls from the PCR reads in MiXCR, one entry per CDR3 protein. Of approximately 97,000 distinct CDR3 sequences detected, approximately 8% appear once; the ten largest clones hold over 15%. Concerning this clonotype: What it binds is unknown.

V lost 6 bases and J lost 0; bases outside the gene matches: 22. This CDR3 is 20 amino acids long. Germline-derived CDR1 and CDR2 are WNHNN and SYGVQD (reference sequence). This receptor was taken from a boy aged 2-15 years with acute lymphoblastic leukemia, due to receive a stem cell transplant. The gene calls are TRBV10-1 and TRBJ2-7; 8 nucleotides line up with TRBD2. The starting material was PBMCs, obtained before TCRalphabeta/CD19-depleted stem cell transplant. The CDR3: CASRGLAGNTGPKVSYEQYF. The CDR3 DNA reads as TGCGCCAGCAGAGGACTAGCCGGGAACACTGGGCCTAAAGTCTCCTACGAGCAGTACTTC.